This T cell receptor beta chain originates from a study of early T cells in non-severe SARS-CoV-2 infection. As for the study in general: Chains stayed unpaired after sequencing of bulk RNA from unsorted whole blood.

Germline trimming cut 2 bases from V and 6 bases from J; bases unmatched to any gene: 9. This CDR3 is built from 16 residues. Germline CDR1 and CDR2: DFQATT and SNEGSKA (reference sequence). Unique molecular identifiers (one per individual cDNA molecule) were attached. TCRdb called the 5' RACE reads again in MiXCR, with one record for every CDR3 protein. The table has around 77,000 distinct CDR3 sequences, roughly an eighth seen once. This clonotype was observed a handful of times. The material sequenced was whole blood, taken at baseline. The TCR originated in an adult who was a healthcare worker with PCR-confirmed SARS-CoV-2 infection or an uninfected control (not recorded which). The donor label of this sample is uncertain. The rearrangement uses TRBV20-1 and TRBJ2-1, with 11 nucleotides matching TRBD2. Written as DNA, the CDR3 is TGCAGTGCTAGACCCCCCGGGCTAGCGGGAGGCAATGAGCAGTTCTTC. Protein product: CSARPPGLAGGNEQFF.